These 29 T cell receptor beta chains share one sample of origin, sequenced in a study of identical twins. TCRdb redid the calling of the 5' RACE reads with MiXCR, one entry per CDR3 protein. The sample carries roughly 200,000 distinct CDR3 sequences, approximately 8.3% recorded once. This sample also appeared in a second study, on yellow fever vaccine responses in identical twins.

The source material was memory (CD45RO+) T cells sorted from blood. The receptors were gathered from a woman aged 18-29 years in good health.

This clonotype was detected ten times or more. This chain joins TRBV10-3 and TRBJ1-1; D remains unclear. Germline-derived CDR1 and CDR2 are ENHRY and SYGVKD. V was shortened by 4 bases and J by 3 bases, with 12 bases between the two germline ends. The CDR3 runs to 14 residues. The CDR3: CAISAAVKDTEAFF. The CDR3 region has the DNA TGTGCCATCAGTGCAGCTGTCAAGGACACTGAAGCTTTCTTT.

This clonotype was detected ten times or more. The J gene is TRBJ1-1, the V gene TRBV28; D gene ambiguous. Germline CDR1 reads MDHEN; CDR2 reads SYDVKM. This CDR3 has 14 residues. V lost 3 bases to trimming and J lost 4 bases, with 12 bases between them. The CDR3 DNA reads as TGTGCCAGCAGTTTGATTAGGGCTGGCACTGAAGCTTTCTTT. Its protein product is CASSLIRAGTEAFF. Complete variable domain (other parts from reference TRBV28 and TRBJ1-1): DVKVTQSSRYLVKRTGEKVFLECVQDMDHENMFWYRQDPGLGLRLIYFSYDVKMKEKGDIPEGYSVSREKKERFSLILESASTNQTSMYLCASSLIRAGTEAFFGQGTRLTVV.

In this sample, this clonotype turned up many times. This sequence joins TRBV5-5 and TRBJ2-2; possibly TRBD2 for D (5 bases). V was trimmed by 3 bases and J by 5 bases, leaving 17 bases between them. The V gene's germline CDR1 is SGHKS and CDR2 YYEKEE (reference sequence). CDR3 length: 16 amino acids. CDR3 sequence (DNA): TGTGCCAGCAGCTCCGATGGTGGGAGCCGTACCGGGGAGCTGTTTTTT. This encodes CASSSDGGSRTGELFF.

The table lists this clonotype with many counts. The chain has TRBV3-1 and TRBJ1-3; D uncertain. The CDR3 consists of 14 residues. V gave up 5 bases and J gave up 2 bases, with 10 bases separating them. Germline V gene lookup returns CDR1 LGHDT and CDR2 YNNKEL (reference sequence). The CDR3 is CASSDQYPGNTIYF. CDR3 bases: TGTGCCAGCAGCGACCAGTACCCTGGAAACACCATATATTTT.

V is TRBV12-3 or TRBV12-4 and J is TRBJ2-4; 11 nucleotides align to TRBD2. This CDR3 spans 19 amino acids. The CDR3 reads CTISLIPSTSGSAKNIQYF. CDR3 DNA sequence: TGTACCATCAGTTTAATCCCTAGTACTAGCGGGAGCGCCAAAAACATTCAGTACTTC.

V is TRBV12-3 or TRBV12-4 and J is TRBJ2-1; 11 nucleotides align to TRBD1. V shed 8 bases and J 9 bases; nucleotides not matched to a gene: 21. The CDR3 extends over 18 amino acids. The DNA for the CDR3 is TGTGCCAGCCGCGAATTACTTGGACTTGGACAGGGGGCAGGTGAGCAGTTCTTC. The encoded protein is CASRELLGLGQGAGEQFF.

This clonotype was seen at least ten times. This chain connects TRBV7-2 to TRBJ2-1; no clear D gene. Germline assignment: CDR1 SGHTA and CDR2 FQGNSA. The CDR3 contains 12 residues. Trimming removed 7 bases from V and 7 bases from J, with 11 bases in between. In nucleotides, the CDR3 is TGTGCCAGCACCTTCGCGAGGAATGAGCAGTTCTTC. Translated: CASTFARNEQFF.

The chain carries TRBV6-6 and TRBJ1-1, with D unclear. The CDR3 totals 13 residues. V lost 7 bases to trimming and J lost 5 bases, with 14 bases between them. From germline, CDR1 is MNHNY and CDR2 SVGAGI (reference sequence). CDR3 protein: CASTGLKGTEAFF. In DNA, the CDR3 is TGTGCCAGCACCGGGTTAAAAGGGACTGAAGCTTTCTTT.

This clonotype was detected many times. The chain joins TRBV20-1 to TRBJ2-7, with 9 bases matching TRBD1. Germline lookup yields CDR1 DFQATT and CDR2 SNEGSKA (reference sequence). The CDR3 is 14 residues long. J was trimmed by 3 bases and V by 6 bases; bases with no gene match: 9. CDR3 amino acids: CSAPRDRVSYEQYF. The CDR3 DNA reads as TGCAGTGCGCCCCGGGACAGGGTAAGCTACGAGCAGTACTTC.

This chain connects TRBV27 to TRBJ2-1; perhaps TRBD2 as D (6 bases). Germline CDR1 reads MNHEY; CDR2 reads SMNVEV (reference sequence). V lost 1 base, J lost 12 bases, and 10 bases lay in between. CDR3 length equals 12 residues. The CDR3: CASSLWGGGQFF. DNA for the CDR3: TGTGCCAGCAGTTTATGGGGAGGCGGGCAGTTCTTC.

This chain connects TRBV27 to TRBJ2-5; either TRBD1 or TRBD2 may fit D (6 bases each). V lost 8 bases, J lost 0 bases, and 22 bases lay in between. Germline V CDR1 and CDR2: MNHEY, SMNVEV (reference sequence). The CDR3 sequence is 17 residues long. The CDR3: CASAGAGGRVNQETQYF. The CDR3, as DNA: TGTGCCAGCGCCGGAGCTGGGGGGCGTGTTAACCAAGAGACCCAGTACTTC.

This clonotype was found many times. The chain recombines TRBV11-2 with TRBJ2-1, with TRBD2 matching over 7 bases. This CDR3 comprises 15 residues. The V gene's germline CDR1 is SGHAT and CDR2 FQNNGV. Unmatched junction bases numbered 2, after V lost 1 base and J lost 2 bases. The chain's CDR3 is CASSLVGGTYNEQFF. The CDR3 region has the DNA TGTGCCAGCAGCTTAGTCGGGGGGACCTACAATGAGCAGTTCTTC. Looking up the rest from reference TRBV11-2 and TRBJ2-1 gives the full variable domain: EAGVAQSPRYKIIEKRQSVAFWCNPISGHATLYWYQQILGQGPKLLIQFQNNGVVDDSQLPKDRFSAERLKGVDSTLKIQPAKLEDSAVYLCASSLVGGTYNEQFFGPGTRLTVL.

The chain couples TRBV28 to TRBJ2-1; 13 positions match TRBD2. The V segment lost 5 bases and the J segment 5 bases; nucleotides outside the gene matches: 3. The CDR3 runs 15 residues. In germline, CDR1 is MDHEN, CDR2 SYDVKM. This CDR3 reads CASSRGTSGDNEQFF. CDR3 sequence (DNA): TGTGCCAGCAGTAGGGGGACTAGCGGGGACAATGAGCAGTTCTTC.

The genes are TRBV20-1 and TRBJ2-2; a weak D match, TRBD1 (6 bases). Trimming removed 6 bases from V and 0 bases from J, with 11 bases in between. Germline V lookup: CDR1 DFQATT, CDR2 SNEGSKA (reference sequence). The CDR3 covers 14 residues. CDR3 sequence: CSAPGQPNTGELFF. CDR3 coding DNA: TGCAGTGCACCCGGACAGCCGAACACCGGGGAGCTGTTTTTT.

There are a few counts of this clonotype. The chain carries TRBV20-1 and TRBJ1-1; a possible D gene is TRBD1 (6 bases). Germline V gene lookup returns CDR1 DFQATT and CDR2 SNEGSKA (reference sequence). Deletions cut 5 bases from V and 0 bases from J, with 7 bases between. The CDR3 has 12 residues. This CDR3 reads CSAQGMNTEAFF. For the CDR3, the DNA is TGCAGTGCTCAGGGGATGAACACTGAAGCTTTCTTT.

This clonotype came up many times. The chain has TRBV5-1 and TRBJ2-1; D is unresolved. The germline CDR1 and CDR2 sequences are SGHRS and YFSETQ. Trimming left V 6 bases short and J 8 bases short, with 21 bases between. The CDR3 length is 15 residues. The CDR3 loop reads CASNNAGRQSHEQFF. The CDR3 DNA reads TGCGCCAGCAACAACGCTGGTAGGCAGTCCCATGAGCAGTTCTTC. Full variable domain (rest looked up from reference TRBV5-1 and TRBJ2-1): KAGVTQTPRYLIKTRGQQVTLSCSPISGHRSVSWYQQTPGQGLQFLFEYFSETQRNKGNFPGRFSGRQFSNSRSEMNVSTLELGDSALYLCASNNAGRQSHEQFFGPGTRLTVL.

This clonotype occurred many times. V and J are TRBV20-1 and TRBJ2-7, with 8 bases aligning to TRBD1. J was trimmed by 1 base and V by 0 bases; bases with no gene match: 5. CDR1 DFQATT and CDR2 SNEGSKA come from the germline V gene (reference sequence). This CDR3 has 15 residues. The CDR3 bases are TGCAGTGCTAGAGACCCCAGGGGGCTTTCCTACGAGCAGTACTTC. Translation gives CSARDPRGLSYEQYF.

This clonotype was counted at least ten times. This chain connects TRBV2 to TRBJ2-1, with 9 bases fitting TRBD2. Trimming took 8 bases from V and 10 from J; bases not matched to a gene: 12. The CDR3 loop spans 14 amino acids. Germline lookup yields CDR1 SNHLY and CDR2 FYNNEI. The CDR3 bases are TGTGCCAGCGGGCGGGGGGGCGACCATTCCGAGCAGTTCTTC. Protein: CASGRGGDHSEQFF.

The chain is built from TRBV11-2 and TRBJ2-2; D gene unclear. This CDR3 contains 14 residues. The germline CDR1 and CDR2 sequences are SGHAT and FQNNGV. V lost 5 bases and J lost 2, with 9 bases in between. In nucleotides, the CDR3 is TGTGCCAGCAGCCCCCGGGTTAACACCGGGGAGCTGTTTTTT. As protein: CASSPRVNTGELFF.

This chain connects TRBV12-3 or TRBV12-4 to TRBJ1-2, with unresolved D. V lost 5 bases and J 6 bases, leaving 16 bases between the germline ends. The CDR3 length is 14 residues. The CDR3 loop is CASSSGKAFNGYTF. In DNA form, the CDR3 reads TGTGCCAGCAGTAGTGGTAAGGCCTTTAATGGCTACACCTTC.

This chain joins TRBV6-2 or TRBV6-3 and TRBJ2-1, with 8 bases identical to TRBD1. The CDR3 is 11 amino acids. Germline V gene data show CDR1 as MNHEY and CDR2 as SVGEGT. V dropped 5 bases and J dropped 15; count of bases not matched to a gene: 6. This CDR3 reads CASSPGQGPFF. The CDR3 DNA follows: TGTGCCAGCAGTCCCGGACAGGGTCCGTTCTTC.

This clonotype was counted ten times or more. V is TRBV29-1 and J is TRBJ2-2, with a possible D match to TRBD2 (6 bases). V lost 7 bases and J lost 4, with 16 bases in between. The CDR3 covers 14 residues. CDR1 and CDR2 (germline): SQVTM, ANQGSEA. The CDR3 spells CSANLATITGELFF. The CDR3 nucleotides read TGCAGCGCTAACCTAGCGACTATCACCGGGGAGCTGTTTTTT.

This clonotype has a handful of counts. This chain uses TRBV29-1 with TRBJ2-2, with D maybe TRBD1 (6 bases). Germline V gives CDR1 SQVTM, CDR2 ANQGSEA. The CDR3 sequence is 13 residues long. The ends were cut back, 7 bases at V and 5 bases at J, with 14 bases in the middle. CDR3 loop: CSGSTGRTGELFF. DNA of the CDR3: TGCAGCGGTTCCACAGGGCGTACCGGGGAGCTGTTTTTT.

This clonotype has a count of ten or more. The chain has TRBV6-1 and TRBJ2-5, with 10 positions matching TRBD2. The CDR3 consists of 15 residues. V lost 3 bases, J lost 3 bases, and 4 bases stayed unmatched. The germline gives CDR1 MNHNS, CDR2 SASEGT. The CDR3 nucleotides read TGTGCCAGCAGTGATCCAGCGGGAGGGAAAGAGACCCAGTACTTC. Its translation: CASSDPAGGKETQYF.

This clonotype was counted ten times or more. This chain links TRBV11-2 with TRBJ2-3; D remains ambiguous. The length of the CDR3 is 12 residues. Trimming removed 6 bases from V and 6 bases from J, with 10 bases in between. Germline CDR1 is SGHAT and CDR2 is FQNNGV. CDR3 sequence reads: CASSNRIDTQYF. For the CDR3, the DNA is TGTGCCAGCAGTAATCGGATCGATACGCAGTATTTT.

Ten or more counts support this clonotype. The rearrangement links TRBV29-1 to TRBJ2-5; possibly TRBD1 for D (6 bases). V gave up 5 bases and J gave up 1 base, with 11 bases separating them. Looked up from germline, CDR1 is SQVTM and CDR2 is ANQGSEA. This CDR3 region has 13 residues. The CDR3 coding sequence is TGCAGCGTTCAGACAGGAGTCCAAGAGACCCAGTACTTC. Translating gives CSVQTGVQETQYF.

This clonotype came up many times. V usage is TRBV6-2 or TRBV6-3 and J usage is TRBJ2-1; 10 nucleotides align to TRBD2. With 6 bases clipped from V and 5 bases from J, the junction kept 7 bases outside the gene matches. CDR1 MNHEY and CDR2 SVGEGT come from the germline V gene. This CDR3 is 15 amino acids long. CDR3 sequence (DNA): TGTGCCAGCAGACCCCGGACTAGCGGCAACAATGAGCAGTTCTTC. This translates into CASRPRTSGNNEQFF.

This clonotype was found many times. The rearrangement uses TRBV11-2 and TRBJ2-7, with D uncertain. CDR1 SGHAT and CDR2 FQNNGV come from the germline V gene. This CDR3 contains 14 residues. V was clipped by 1 base and J by 5 bases, with 12 bases between them. The CDR3 coding sequence is TGTGCCAGCAGCTTAGGGGTAGTATTCCACGAGCAGTACTTC. It translates to CASSLGVVFHEQYF.

This clonotype was detected only a few times. The V and J genes are TRBV28 and TRBJ1-1; tentatively, D is TRBD1 (6 bases). This CDR3 contains 12 residues. Looked up from germline, CDR1 is MDHEN and CDR2 is SYDVKM. The germline V and J ends were trimmed by 11 bases and 5 bases, with 15 bases remaining between them. CDR3 DNA sequence: TGTGCCTGGGGGACATCCGGGACTGAAGCTTTCTTT. This translates into CAWGTSGTEAFF.